This TCR beta chain was recorded in a study of tissue T cells after allogeneic stem cell transplantation. Study background: Several unmodified and three CD34-selected T-cell-depleted grafts went to graft-versus-host disease patients. Gastrointestinal graft-versus-host disease was present in all patients, each treated with several therapy lines.

The trim removed 2 bases at V and 4 bases at J, leaving 4 bases unmatched. Germline V gives CDR1 LNHDA, CDR2 SQIVND (reference sequence). The CDR3 is 15 residues long. Study results and limitations: Tissue-detected TCR repertoire was only partly captured by blood and spleen T cells.

TCRdb's copy holds only in-frame clones and misses some; the assay was immunoSEQ multiplex PCR. The sample lists over 25,000 clones; 65% to 90% were seen once. This clone was counted a single time. Its antigen is as yet unknown. This TCR was recovered from a woman aged 18 to 49 who later had graft-versus-host disease after an allogeneic stem cell transplant. Sequences were derived from blood, sampled before transplantation. The V and J genes are TRBV19 and TRBJ2-5, with 10 bases identical to TRBD2. CDR3 sequence reads: CASSISGGAPETQYF. As DNA, the CDR3 is TGTGCCAGTAGTATAAGCGGGGGGGCCCCAGAGACCCAGTACTTC. Complete variable domain (other parts from reference TRBV19 and TRBJ2-5): DGGITQSPKYLFRKEGQNVTLSCEQNLNHDAMYWYRQDPGQGLRLIYYSQIVNDFQKGDIAEGYSVSREKKESFPLTVTSAQKNPTAFYLCASSISGGAPETQYFGPGTRLLVL.